These 9 T cell receptor beta chains were sequenced from one sample in a study of blood T cell repertoires in COVID-19 (dated by TCRdb to the early 2020s). The method was the immunoSEQ multiplex PCR assay. The table comes from immuneACCESS by way of TCRdb, which keeps in-frame sequences with V and J called. Part of the clones is missing from these tables; in studies checked, under half for an unresolved V gene and the rest for unknown reasons. The sample contains about 62,000 clones, approximately 90% of them found a single time. The ten largest account for around 1.2% of the sample. Input material: peripheral blood. The source is an older woman with acute or convalescent COVID-19.

DNA of the CDR3: TGTGCCTGGAGTGTACATCGTAGCTCTACTGGGGGAAACACCATATATTTT. Protein: CAWSVHRSSTGGNTIYF. The rearrangement links TRBV30 to TRBJ1-3, with D uncertain. V dropped 0 bases and J dropped 4 bases, with 19 bases sitting between them. Germline V gene data show CDR1 as GTSNPN and CDR2 as SVGIG (reference sequence). The CDR3 covers 17 residues.

The chain has TRBV5-5 and TRBJ2-4, with D possibly TRBD1 on 5 matching bases. The CDR3 runs to 15 residues. V shed 1 base and J shed 5 bases, with 13 bases lying between them. The germline V gene has CDR1 SGHKS and CDR2 YYEKEE (reference sequence). The CDR3 loop reads CASSLLAGLENIQYF. The CDR3, as DNA: TGTGCCAGCAGCTTGTTGGCAGGGCTAGAAAACATTCAGTACTTC. Using reference TRBV5-5 and TRBJ2-4 for the parts outside the CDR3, the full variable domain is DAGVTQSPTHLIKTRGQQVTLRCSPISGHKSVSWYQQVLGQGPQFIFQYYEKEERGRGNFPDRFSARQFPNYSSELNVNALLLGDSALYLCASSLLAGLENIQYFGAGTRLSVL.

J is TRBJ2-3 and V is TRBV5-6; 12 bases are shared with TRBD2. CDR1 is SGHDT, CDR2 YYEEEE, per germline. The junction had 7 bases not matched to a gene; V was cut back by 3 bases and J by 2 bases. The CDR3 has 17 residues. CDR3: CASSSTSGGLLTDTQYF. Here the CDR3 DNA reads TGTGCCAGCAGCTCCACTAGCGGGGGGCTTCTCACAGATACGCAGTATTTT.

The chain couples TRBV12-3 or TRBV12-4 to TRBJ1-5, with D tentatively TRBD1 (5 bases). With 2 bases removed from V and 5 bases from J, the gap between germline ends came to 7 bases. The length of the CDR3 is 13 residues. The CDR3 DNA follows: TGTGCCAGCAGTTTATGGGGCGATCAGCCCCAGCATTTT. Amino acid sequence: CASSLWGDQPQHF.

The chain links TRBV2 to TRBJ1-2; 11 bases are a match to TRBD1. The CDR3 is 15 amino acids. Per the germline V gene, CDR1 is SNHLY and CDR2 is FYNNEI. V lost 5 bases, J lost 4 bases, and 6 bases stayed unmatched. CDR3 nucleotides: TGTGCCAGCAGTAGGACAGGGGGCAAGGGCTATGGCTACACCTTC. Translating gives CASSRTGGKGYGYTF.

The genes are TRBV18 and TRBJ2-3; TRBD2 aligns across 10 bases. The V and J ends lost 3 bases and 4 bases, in that order; junction bases with no gene match: 7. The CDR3 is 16 residues long. In germline, CDR1 is KGHSH, CDR2 LQKENI. CDR3 in amino acids: CASSPASGRMSDTQYF. The CDR3 DNA sequence: TGTGCCAGCTCACCGGCTAGCGGGAGAATGTCAGATACGCAGTATTTT.

V and J are TRBV5-1 and TRBJ2-7, with a possible D match to TRBD2 (5 bases). The germline V gene encodes CDR1 SGHRS and CDR2 YFSETQ. The CDR3 has 13 residues. V lost 6 bases and J 3 bases, leaving 13 bases between the germline ends. CDR3 sequence: CASTADGGYEQYV. In nucleotides, the CDR3 is TGCGCCAGCACCGCGGACGGAGGCTACGAGCAGTACGTC.

The rearrangement uses TRBV5-6 and TRBJ2-5, with 11 nucleotides matching TRBD1. The J segment lost 5 bases and the V segment lost 4 bases, leaving 7 bases of the junction unmatched. The CDR3 sequence is 15 residues long. CDR1 is SGHDT and CDR2 is YYEEEE in the germline V gene. CDR3 residues: CASSPGTGGWETQYF. The CDR3 region has the DNA TGTGCCAGCAGCCCCGGGACAGGGGGATGGGAGACCCAGTACTTC.

The rearrangement links TRBV29-1 to TRBJ1-2; D is unclear. CDR3 size: 10 residues. Trimming stripped 5 bases from V and 3 bases from J, with 4 bases between. Germline CDR1 is SQVTM and CDR2 is ANQGSEA. The CDR3 coding sequence is TGCAGCGTTTCGGACTATGGCTACACCTTC. This encodes CSVSDYGYTF. Using reference TRBV29-1 and TRBJ1-2 for the parts outside the CDR3, the full variable domain is SAVISQKPSRDICQRGTSLTIQCQVDSQVTMMFWYRQQPGQSLTLIATANQGSEATYESGFVIDKFPISRPNLTFSTLTVSNMSPEDSSIYLCSVSDYGYTFGSGTRLTVV.